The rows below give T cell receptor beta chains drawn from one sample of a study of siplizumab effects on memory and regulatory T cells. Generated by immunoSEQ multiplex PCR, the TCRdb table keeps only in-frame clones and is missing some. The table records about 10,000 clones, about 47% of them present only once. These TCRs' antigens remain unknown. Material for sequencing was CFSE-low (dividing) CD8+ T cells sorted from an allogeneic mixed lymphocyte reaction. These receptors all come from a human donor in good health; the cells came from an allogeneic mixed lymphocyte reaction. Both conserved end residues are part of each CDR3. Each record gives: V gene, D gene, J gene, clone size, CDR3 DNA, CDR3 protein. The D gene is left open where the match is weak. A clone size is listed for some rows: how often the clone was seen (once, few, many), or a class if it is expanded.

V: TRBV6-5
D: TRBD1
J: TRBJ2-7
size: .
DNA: TGTGCCAGCAGTATCGGGACAGACTACGAGCAGTACTTC
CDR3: CASSIGTDYEQYF

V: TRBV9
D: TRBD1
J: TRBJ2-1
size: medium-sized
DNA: TGTGCCAGCAGCGGAGGGACAGGGAGCTCCTACAATGAGCAGTTCTTC
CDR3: CASSGGTGSSYNEQFF

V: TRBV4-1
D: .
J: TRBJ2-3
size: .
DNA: TGCGCCAGCAGCCCCTTCGGGGGGCCTAGCACAGATACGCAGTATTTT
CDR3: CASSPFGGPSTDTQYF

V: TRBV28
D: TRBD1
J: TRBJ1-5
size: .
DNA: TGTGCCGGGAAGACAGGGGGCAATCAGCCCCAGCATTTT
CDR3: CAGKTGGNQPQHF

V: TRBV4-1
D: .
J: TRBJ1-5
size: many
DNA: TGCGCCAGCAGCCAAGAGGTAGGGTTTGGGAATCAGCCCCAGCATTTT
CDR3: CASSQEVGFGNQPQHF

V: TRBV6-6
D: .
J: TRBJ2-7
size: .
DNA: TGTGCCAGCAGTCCCGGGACCGGATACGAGCAGTACTTC
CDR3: CASSPGTGYEQYF

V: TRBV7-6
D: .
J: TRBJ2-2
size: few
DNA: TGTGCCAGCAGCTTAGGGGGATCCGGGGAGCTGTTTTTT
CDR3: CASSLGGSGELFF

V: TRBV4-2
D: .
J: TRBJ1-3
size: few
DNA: TGTGCCAGCAGCCAAGATTCGGGTTTCTCTGGAAACACCATATATTTT
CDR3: CASSQDSGFSGNTIYF

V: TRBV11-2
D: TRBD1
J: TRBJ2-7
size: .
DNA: TGTGCCAGCAGCCTGGGACAGGGGGCTTACGAGCAGTACTTC
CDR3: CASSLGQGAYEQYF

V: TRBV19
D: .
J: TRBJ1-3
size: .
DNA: TGTGCCAGTAGCCACCAGGGTGTCCCCTCTGGAAACACCATATATTTT
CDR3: CASSHQGVPSGNTIYF

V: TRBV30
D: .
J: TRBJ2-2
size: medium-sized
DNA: TGTGCCTGGGTCGGGGACACCGGGGAGCTGTTTTTT
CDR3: CAWVGDTGELFF

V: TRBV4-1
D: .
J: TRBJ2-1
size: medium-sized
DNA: TGCGCCAGCAGCCAAGAGAAGTTCTCCTACAATGAGCAGTTCTTC
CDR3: CASSQEKFSYNEQFF

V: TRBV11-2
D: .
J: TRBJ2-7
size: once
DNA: TGTGCCAGCAGCTTAGCCGAGGGGCCTGACTACGAGCAGTACTTC
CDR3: CASSLAEGPDYEQYF

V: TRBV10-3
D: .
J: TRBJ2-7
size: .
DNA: TGTGCCATCAGTTCTGAAGGGTACTACGAGCAGTACTTC
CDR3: CAISSEGYYEQYF

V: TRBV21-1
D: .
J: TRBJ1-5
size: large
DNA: TGTGCCAGCAGCAAAGCCCAGAAAGAAATCACAGGGAAGTTTGGTCAGCCCCAGCATTTT
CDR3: CASSKAQKEITGKFGQPQHF

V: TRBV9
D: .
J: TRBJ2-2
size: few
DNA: TGTGCCAGCAAAAGCGGCAACACCGGGGAGCTGTTTTTT
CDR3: CASKSGNTGELFF

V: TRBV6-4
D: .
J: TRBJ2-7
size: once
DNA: TGTGCCAGCACCCTTCGAGCCTACGAGCAGTACTTC
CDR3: CASTLRAYEQYF

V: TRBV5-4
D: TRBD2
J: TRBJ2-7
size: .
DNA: TGTGCCAGCAGCTCGGGACTAGCGGGGAGGTACGAGCAGTACTTC
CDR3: CASSSGLAGRYEQYF

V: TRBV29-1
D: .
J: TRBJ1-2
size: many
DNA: TGCAGCGCTTCCGGGACTGACTATGGCTACACCTTC
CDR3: CSASGTDYGYTF

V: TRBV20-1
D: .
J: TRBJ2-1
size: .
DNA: TGCAGTGCCGACAAGGACAATGAGCAGTTCTTC
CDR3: CSADKDNEQFF

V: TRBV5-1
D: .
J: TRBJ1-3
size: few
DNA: TGCGCCAGCAGCTTGGACGGGGTGGACACCATATATTTT
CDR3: CASSLDGVDTIYF

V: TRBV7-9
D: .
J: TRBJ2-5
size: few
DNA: TGTGCCAGCAGCCCGACAGTCCAAGAGACCCAGTACTTC
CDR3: CASSPTVQETQYF

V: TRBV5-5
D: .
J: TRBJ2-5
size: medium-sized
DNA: TGTGCCAGCAGGTATGGGACCGCAAAGTCAGAGACCCAGTACTTC
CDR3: CASRYGTAKSETQYF

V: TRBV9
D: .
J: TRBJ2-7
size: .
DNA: TGTGCCAGCAGCGTAGGCGGAGAAAGCTCCTACGAGCAGTACTTC
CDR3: CASSVGGESSYEQYF

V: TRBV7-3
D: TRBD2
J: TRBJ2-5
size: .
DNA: TGTGCCAGCAGCCCGGGACTAGCGGGGGGGGAGACCCAGTACTTC
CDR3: CASSPGLAGGETQYF

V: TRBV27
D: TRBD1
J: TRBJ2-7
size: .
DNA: TGTGCCAGCAGTTTATCGGGTCCGGGACAGGGGGCCTACGAGCAGTACTTC
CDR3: CASSLSGPGQGAYEQYF

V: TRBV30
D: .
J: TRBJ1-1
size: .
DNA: TGTGCCTGGAGCCCAATATTGGGGTTCCTTGAAGCTTTCTTT
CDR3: CAWSPILGFLEAFF

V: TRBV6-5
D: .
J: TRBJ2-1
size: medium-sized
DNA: TGTGCCAGCAGTTACTCGATGATAGGGGGAATGAATGAGCAGTTCTTC
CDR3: CASSYSMIGGMNEQFF

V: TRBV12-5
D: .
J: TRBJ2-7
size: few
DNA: TGTGCTAGTGGTTTAGGAGGAGGGTTGGCCTACGAGCAGTACTTC
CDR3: CASGLGGGLAYEQYF

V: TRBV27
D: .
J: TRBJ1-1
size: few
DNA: TGTGCCAGCAGTTTACTTGGCCGGCACACTGAAGCTTTCTTT
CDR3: CASSLLGRHTEAFF

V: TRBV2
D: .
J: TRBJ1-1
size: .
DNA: TGTGCCAGCAGCGAAAGGGGGAACACTGAAGCTTTCTTT
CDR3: CASSERGNTEAFF

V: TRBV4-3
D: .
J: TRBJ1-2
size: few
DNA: TGCGCCAGCAGCCAAGATGTGGGCAATTTCTATGGCTACACCTTC
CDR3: CASSQDVGNFYGYTF

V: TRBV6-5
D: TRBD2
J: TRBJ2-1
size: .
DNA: TGTGCCAGCAGTCCGATCGCGGGGGACTACAATGAGCAGTTCTTC
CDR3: CASSPIAGDYNEQFF

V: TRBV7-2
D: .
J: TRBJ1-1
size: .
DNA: TGTGCCAGCAGCTTTGGGAACACTGAAGCTTTCTTT
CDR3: CASSFGNTEAFF

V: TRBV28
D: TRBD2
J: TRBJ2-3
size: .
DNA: TGTGCCAGCAGTTGGCCGGGGGGAGATACGCAGTATTTT
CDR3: CASSWPGGDTQYF

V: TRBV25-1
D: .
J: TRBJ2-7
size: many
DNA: TGTGCCAGCAGTGAAGGGGTCGAGCAGTACTTC
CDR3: CASSEGVEQYF

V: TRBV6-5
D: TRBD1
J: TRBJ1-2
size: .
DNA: TGTGCCAGCAGTTTGCCCGGGACAGGGAATGGCTACACCTTC
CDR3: CASSLPGTGNGYTF

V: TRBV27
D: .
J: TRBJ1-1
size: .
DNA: TGTGCCAGCAGTTTCATAGGGGCAGGGCTGGGGACTGAAGCTTTCTTT
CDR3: CASSFIGAGLGTEAFF

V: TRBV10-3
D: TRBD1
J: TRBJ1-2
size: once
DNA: TGTGCCATCAGTGAGGGACAGGGTCCAGATGGCTACACCTTC
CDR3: CAISEGQGPDGYTF

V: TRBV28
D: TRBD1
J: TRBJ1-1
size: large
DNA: TGTGCCAGCAGTGTCAGGGGGCTAATGGGTGGCACTGAAGCTTTCTTT
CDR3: CASSVRGLMGGTEAFF

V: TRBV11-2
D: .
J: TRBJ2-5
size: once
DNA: TGTGCCAGCAGCTTAGAGGGGGGGCCTGAGACCCAGTACTTC
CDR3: CASSLEGGPETQYF

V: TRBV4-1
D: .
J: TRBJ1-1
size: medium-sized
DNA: TGCGCCAGCAGCCAAGATCGGGTCATGAACACTGAAGCTTTCTTT
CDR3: CASSQDRVMNTEAFF

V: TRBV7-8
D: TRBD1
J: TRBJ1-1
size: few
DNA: TGTGCCAGCAGCCCAGGGGGGTGGGCTGAAGCTTTCTTT
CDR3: CASSPGGWAEAFF

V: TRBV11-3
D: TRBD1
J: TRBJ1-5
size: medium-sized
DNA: TGTGCCAGCAGCCCGGACAGGAGCAATCAGCCCCAGCATTTT
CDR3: CASSPDRSNQPQHF

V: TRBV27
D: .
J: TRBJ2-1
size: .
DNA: TGTGCCAGCAGTTTATCGTTCTCAGGGACCAATGAGCAGTTCTTC
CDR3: CASSLSFSGTNEQFF

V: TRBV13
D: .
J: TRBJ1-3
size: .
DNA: TGTGCCAGCAGCTTAGCCACTTCTGGAAACACCATATATTTT
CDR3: CASSLATSGNTIYF

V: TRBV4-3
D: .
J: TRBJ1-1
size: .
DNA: TGCGCCAGCAGCCAAGGTGGGGGAAACACTGAAGCTTTCTTT
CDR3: CASSQGGGNTEAFF

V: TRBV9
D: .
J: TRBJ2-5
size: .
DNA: TGTGCCAGCAGCCCCCCACGGGGGGAGACCCAGTACTTC
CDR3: CASSPPRGETQYF

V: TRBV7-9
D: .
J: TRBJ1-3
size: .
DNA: TGTGCCAGCAGCTTAGCCATCTCTGGAAACACCATATATTTT
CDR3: CASSLAISGNTIYF

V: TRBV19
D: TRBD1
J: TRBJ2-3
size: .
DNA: TGTGCCAGTAGCAGTCCCGGGACAGTAATCAGCACAGATACGCAGTATTTT
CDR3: CASSSPGTVISTDTQYF

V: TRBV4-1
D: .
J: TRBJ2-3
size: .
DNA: TGCGCCAGCAGCCAAGATGGCCAAGGAGATACGCAGTATTTT
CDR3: CASSQDGQGDTQYF

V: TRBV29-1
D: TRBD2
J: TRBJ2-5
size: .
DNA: TGCAGCGTTGAAGGTGGACTAGCGGTACAAGAGACCCAGTACTTC
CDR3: CSVEGGLAVQETQYF

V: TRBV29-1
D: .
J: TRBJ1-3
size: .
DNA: TGCAGCGTTGAAGAGTACGGTAGAAACACCATATATTTT
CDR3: CSVEEYGRNTIYF

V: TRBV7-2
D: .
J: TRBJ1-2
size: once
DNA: TGTGCCAGCAGCTCAGGGTTGAACTATGGCTACACCTTC
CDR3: CASSSGLNYGYTF

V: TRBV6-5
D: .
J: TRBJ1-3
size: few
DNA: TGTGCCAGCAGTTACGGAGAGCCTAGCTCTGGAAACACCATATATTTT
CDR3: CASSYGEPSSGNTIYF

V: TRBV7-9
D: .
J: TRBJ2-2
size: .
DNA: TGTGCCAGCAGACTCCCCATCAGGGGCGCTGCGGACACCGGGGAGCTGTTTTTT
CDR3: CASRLPIRGAADTGELFF

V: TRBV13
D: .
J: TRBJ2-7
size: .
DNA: TGTGCCAGCAGCCAAGGGGGGAACCCCTACGAGCAGTACTTC
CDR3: CASSQGGNPYEQYF

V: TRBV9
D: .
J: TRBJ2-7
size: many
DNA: TGTGCCAGCAGCGTTGGGGCTGGGTCCTACGAGCAGTACTTC
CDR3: CASSVGAGSYEQYF

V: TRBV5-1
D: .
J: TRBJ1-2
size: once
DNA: TGCGCCAGCAGCTTGGACAGGGATTATAACTATGGCTACACCTTC
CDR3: CASSLDRDYNYGYTF